Sequencing of this T cell receptor beta chain was carried out in a study of blood T cell repertoires in COVID-19. In the study overall: T cells, B-cell-depleted T cells, or PBMCs provided the cDNA or gDNA that served as material.

In the study's own analysis: How many nucleated cells were present was estimated from reference gene primer amplification. TCRdb keeps only in-frame clones here, not all; method: immunoSEQ multiplex PCR. For V, J and clone size, that table is used; D and trimming come from the DNA. The data contain about 130,000 clones, around 89% of them singletons. Trimming took 2 bases from V and 2 from J, leaving 9 bases between them. Germline values: CDR1 KGHSH, CDR2 LQKENI. The CDR3 consists of 14 residues. Seattle researchers signed up patients amid active infection and tracked them longitudinally. This TCR was sampled from a man aged 55-75 years with COVID-19, enrolled during active disease. The material sequenced was peripheral blood. This chain joins TRBV18 and TRBJ1-2, with a weak D call TRBD1 (6 bases). The CDR3 is CASSPAGQNYGYTF. For the CDR3, the DNA is TGTGCCAGCTCACCAGCCGGACAGAACTATGGCTACACCTTC.